Presented here are 18 T cell receptor beta chains from one specimen sequenced in a study of cytomegalovirus exposure and HLA in healthy donors. Primers included in the PCR were 60 Vbeta and 13 Jbeta primers. Method: immunoSEQ multiplex PCR; TCRdb's copy keeps in-frame clones and lacks some. The table records about 93,000 clones, approximately 80% of them present only once. The sequencing sample was made of PBMCs. The receptors were sampled from a man over 45 in good health and CMV-seronegative.

This clone was observed a handful of times. The rearrangement joins TRBV6-1 to TRBJ2-3; a possible D gene is TRBD1 (6 bases). The CDR3 length is 14 residues. Germline V gene sequence: CDR1 MNHNS, CDR2 SASEGT. V lost 6 bases, J lost 1 base, and 11 bases lay in between. Written as DNA, the CDR3 is TGTGCCAGCAGGGCAGGGGCAGGCACAGATACGCAGTATTTT. It yields the protein CASRAGAGTDTQYF.

This clone was counted a single time. V is TRBV13 and J is TRBJ2-7; TRBD1 agrees at 9 bases. The ends lost 5 bases at V and 6 bases at J; junction bases unmatched: 8. This CDR3 comprises 14 residues. CDR1 and CDR2 from the germline V gene are PRHDT and FYEKMQ (reference sequence). CDR3 nucleotides: TGTGCCAGCAGCGCCCGGGACAGGGACTCCGAGCAGTACTTC. Its protein product is CASSARDRDSEQYF.

V gene TRBV11-2 combines with J gene TRBJ1-5; D gene unclear. V dropped 2 bases and J dropped 3 bases, with 5 bases sitting between them. The germline V gene has CDR1 SGHAT and CDR2 FQNNGV. The CDR3 loop spans 13 amino acids. CDR3: CASSLNTNQPQHF. The DNA of the CDR3 is TGTGCCAGCAGCTTAAACACCAATCAGCCCCAGCATTTT. Together with reference TRBV11-2 and TRBJ1-5, the CDR3 gives the full variable domain: EAGVAQSPRYKIIEKRQSVAFWCNPISGHATLYWYQQILGQGPKLLIQFQNNGVVDDSQLPKDRFSAERLKGVDSTLKIQPAKLEDSAVYLCASSLNTNQPQHFGDGTRLSIL.

The V call is TRBV7-9, the J call TRBJ2-1, with D perhaps TRBD1 (5 bases). The CDR3 runs to 16 residues. Trimming took off 2 bases at V and 0 bases at J, with 11 bases between the two ends. Germline loops: CDR1 SEHNR, CDR2 FQNEAQ (reference sequence). DNA for the CDR3: TGTGCCAGCAGCTTAAGGGCAGACAGCTCCTACAATGAGCAGTTCTTC. It yields the protein CASSLRADSSYNEQFF.

The chain combines TRBV4-1 with TRBJ1-2; 7 nucleotides match TRBD1. Trimming took 8 bases from V and 7 from J; bases not matched to a gene: 10. Germline CDR1 is MGHRA and CDR2 is YSYEKL. The CDR3 consists of 13 residues. The CDR3 nucleotides are TGCGCCAGCTCACCTGACAGGGTGGGTGGCTACACCTTC. This gives the protein CASSPDRVGGYTF.

The genes are TRBV6-1 and TRBJ2-3; D is unclear. The CDR3 consists of 15 residues. V was trimmed by 4 bases and J by 1 base, leaving 12 bases between them. Germline CDR1 is MNHNS and CDR2 is SASEGT. The CDR3 spells CASSVQVFRTDTQYF. The DNA of the CDR3 is TGTGCCAGCAGTGTGCAGGTTTTCCGCACAGATACGCAGTATTTT.

A note on this clone: Germline is not matched at one junction end, which may reflect a read error. This chain links TRBV28 with TRBJ2-7; D is perhaps TRBD2 (6 bases). The CDR3 contains 8 residues. The germline V gene has CDR1 MDHEN and CDR2 SYDVKM. The CDR3 sequence is CASRRELF. CDR3 DNA sequence: TGTGCCAGCAGACGGGAGCTTTTC.

V is TRBV12-5 and J is TRBJ2-3, with D hard to call. From germline, CDR1 is LGHNT and CDR2 FRNRAP. V shed 1 base and J shed 1 base, with 3 bases lying between them. The CDR3 length is 13 residues. CDR3 sequence reads: CASGLGGTDTQYF. CDR3 DNA: TGTGCTAGTGGTTTGGGCGGCACAGATACGCAGTATTTT.

The chain carries TRBV6-5 and TRBJ2-5; TRBD2 aligns across 14 bases. TRBJ2-7 matches the DNA end more closely, so the J call is doubtful. The germline gives CDR1 MNHEY, CDR2 SVGAGI. The CDR3 has 15 residues. CDR3 loop: CASSYGTSGSSEQYF. In DNA, the CDR3 is TGTGCCAGCAGTTACGGGACTAGCGGGAGCTCCGAGCAGTACTTC.

The rearrangement joins TRBV6-5 to TRBJ2-1, with 7 bases lining up with TRBD1. Trimming removed 7 bases from V and 7 bases from J; junction bases left unmatched: 10. The germline V gene encodes CDR1 MNHEY and CDR2 SVGAGI. CDR3 length equals 14 residues. The CDR3 protein is CASIRRTGNNEQFF. CDR3 nucleotides: TGTGCCAGCATCCGACGGACAGGTAATAATGAGCAGTTCTTC.

V gene TRBV5-4 combines with J gene TRBJ2-7; TRBD2 aligns across 12 bases. V was clipped by 4 bases and J by 0 bases; unmatched bases: 8. Germline lookup yields CDR1 SGHNT and CDR2 YYREEE (reference sequence). CDR3 length: 17 residues. The CDR3 protein is CASSQGLAGTSSYEQYF. CDR3 nucleotides: TGTGCCAGCAGCCAAGGACTAGCGGGAACGAGCTCCTACGAGCAGTACTTC.

J is TRBJ2-2 and V is TRBV7-6, with 9 bases matching TRBD1. Germline assignment: CDR1 SGHVS and CDR2 FNYEAQ. Germline trimming cut 2 bases from V and 3 bases from J; bases unmatched to any gene: 7. The CDR3 is 17 amino acids. CDR3 region: CASSLSTGGVYTGELFF. In DNA form, the CDR3 reads TGTGCCAGCAGCTTATCGACAGGGGGTGTGTACACCGGGGAGCTGTTTTTT.

The chain is built from TRBV11-2 and TRBJ1-4; 10 nucleotides agree with TRBD1. After removal of 5 bases from V and 8 bases from J, the junction contained 8 bases not matched to a gene. The CDR3 totals 15 residues. Germline V gene data show CDR1 as SGHAT and CDR2 as FQNNGV. CDR3 protein: CASSLSTGGSEKLFF. DNA for the CDR3: TGTGCCAGCAGCCTGTCGACAGGGGGCAGCGAAAAACTGTTTTTT.

The rearrangement joins TRBV29-1 to TRBJ2-7, with D possibly matching TRBD1 (6 bases). Germline V lookup: CDR1 SQVTM, CDR2 ANQGSEA. Trimming took 3 bases from V and 2 from J, leaving 11 bases between them. The CDR3 covers 13 residues. CDR3: CSVDRGQPYEQYF. The CDR3 DNA follows: TGCAGCGTTGATCGAGGACAGCCCTACGAGCAGTACTTC.

The gene calls are TRBV5-6 and TRBJ2-1, with 11 nucleotides matching TRBD2. Trimming took 5 bases from V and 9 from J; bases not matched to a gene: 7. Germline V gives CDR1 SGHDT, CDR2 YYEEEE. CDR3 length: 14 amino acids. The CDR3: CASSYPLAGVEQFF. As DNA, the CDR3 is TGTGCCAGCAGTTACCCACTAGCGGGAGTTGAGCAGTTCTTC. Based on the CDR3 plus reference TRBV5-6 and TRBJ2-1, the full variable domain is DAGVTQSPTHLIKTRGQQVTLRCSPKSGHDTVSWYQQALGQGPQFIFQYYEEEERQRGNFPDRFSGHQFPNYSSELNVNALLLGDSALYLCASSYPLAGVEQFFGPGTRLTVL.

Comment on this clone: The junction shows a germline mismatch at one end, possibly a read error. This rearrangement joins TRBV28 to TRBJ2-7; D is perhaps TRBD1 (5 bases). Germline CDR1 is MDHEN and CDR2 is SYDVKM. The CDR3 consists of 11 residues. The CDR3 sequence: CATKGPGEEYF. In nucleotides, the CDR3 is TGTGCCACCAAGGGGCCCGGCGAGGAGTACTTC.

With respect to this clone: Relative to the germline gene, one junction end is altered; a read error may explain this. The V call is TRBV7-9, the J call TRBJ1-2; possible D gene TRBD1, 5 bases. Germline CDR1 reads SEHNR; CDR2 reads FQNEAQ (reference sequence). This CDR3 is 12 amino acids long. The CDR3 sequence is CSSSLAQDGYTF. The CDR3 DNA sequence: TGTTCCAGCAGCTTAGCACAGGATGGCTACACCTTC. Drawing the rest from reference TRBV7-9 and TRBJ1-2, the complete variable domain is DTGVSQNPRHKITKRGQNVTFRCDPISEHNRLYWYRQTLGQGPEFLTYFQNEAQLEKSRLLSDRFSAERPKGSFSTLEIQRTEQGDSAMYLCSSSLAQDGYTFGSGTRLTVV.

This clone was counted only a few times. The rearrangement uses TRBV6-1 and TRBJ2-7; D might be TRBD2 (6 bases). The CDR3 has 15 amino acids. CDR1 is MNHNS, CDR2 SASEGT, per germline. Trimming took 2 bases from V and 3 from J, leaving 14 bases between them. This CDR3 is CASSEPGRGLYEQYF. The CDR3 DNA is TGTGCCAGCAGTGAACCAGGGCGGGGCCTCTACGAGCAGTACTTC.